This T cell receptor (beta chain) was documented in a study of T-cell memory formation after mild COVID-19. TCRdb itself ran the 5' RACE reads through MiXCR, one entry per CDR3 protein. The table has about 190,000 distinct CDR3 sequences, more than 9% seen once. The sequenced sample was PBMCs or a T cell subset sorted from them (not recorded which). The source of this sequence is a man between 18 and 29 years old who had mild COVID-19 (a few samples of this study predate the infection). Cell type and time point are not known.

Here the CDR3 reads CASSQGQGINSPLHF. The CDR3 DNA sequence: TGTGCCAGCAGCCAGGGCCAGGGGATTAATTCACCCCTCCACTTT. The J gene is TRBJ1-6, the V gene TRBV14; possibly TRBD1 for D (6 bases). V was trimmed by 3 bases and J by 6 bases, leaving 12 bases between them. CDR3 length: 15 amino acids. Germline lookup yields CDR1 SGHDN and CDR2 FVKESK.